The source of this TCR beta chain is a study of T cell responses to AZD1222 COVID-19 vaccine. Study-wide results and caveats: The number of AZD1222 recipients seropositive at baseline was only five or six.

Points on this clone: The antigen is unknown.

CDR1 is SGHVS, CDR2 FNYEAQ, per germline. CDR3 length: 14 residues. The germline V and J ends were trimmed by 1 base and 1 base, with 7 bases remaining between them. Method: immunoSEQ multiplex PCR; TCRdb's copy keeps in-frame clones and lacks some. The data show about 110,000 clones, with roughly four fifths seen just once and 9.4% held by the top ten. The source material was peripheral blood, sampled on day 0 of AZD1222 vaccination. The TCR comes from an adult in good health. The chain couples TRBV7-6 to TRBJ2-5, with D maybe TRBD2 (6 bases). CDR3 sequence reads: CASSLGDFQETQYF. The DNA of the CDR3 is TGTGCCAGCAGCTTAGGGGACTTCCAAGAGACCCAGTACTTC.